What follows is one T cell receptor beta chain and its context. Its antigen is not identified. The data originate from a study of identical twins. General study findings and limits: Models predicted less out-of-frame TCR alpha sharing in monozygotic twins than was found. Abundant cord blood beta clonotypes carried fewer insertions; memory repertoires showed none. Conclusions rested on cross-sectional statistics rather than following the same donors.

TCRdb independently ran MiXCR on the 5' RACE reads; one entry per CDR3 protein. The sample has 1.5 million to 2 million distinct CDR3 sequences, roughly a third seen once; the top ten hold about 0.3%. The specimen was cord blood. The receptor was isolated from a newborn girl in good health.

CDR3 in amino acids: CASSWSKYNEQFF. CDR3 bases: TGTGCCAGCAGTTGGAGTAAGTACAATGAGCAGTTCTTC. V gene TRBV27 combines with J gene TRBJ2-1; D not resolved. Germline V lookup: CDR1 MNHEY, CDR2 SMNVEV (reference sequence). V lost 4 bases, J lost 4 bases, and 8 bases lay in between. CDR3 length: 13 residues.